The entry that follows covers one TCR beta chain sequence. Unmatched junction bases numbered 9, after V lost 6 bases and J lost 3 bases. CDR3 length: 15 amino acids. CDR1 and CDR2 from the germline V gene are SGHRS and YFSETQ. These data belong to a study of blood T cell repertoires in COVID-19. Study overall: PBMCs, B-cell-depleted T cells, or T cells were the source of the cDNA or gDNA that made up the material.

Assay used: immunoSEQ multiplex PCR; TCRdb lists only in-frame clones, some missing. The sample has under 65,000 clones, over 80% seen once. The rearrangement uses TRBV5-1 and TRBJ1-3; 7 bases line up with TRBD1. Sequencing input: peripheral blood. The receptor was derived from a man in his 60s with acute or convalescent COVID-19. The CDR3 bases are TGCGCCAGCAAAGAAGGGGGCAATAGTGGAAACACCATATATTTT. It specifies CASKEGGNSGNTIYF.